What follows is one T cell receptor (beta chain) and its context. Its antigen remains unidentified. The data originate from a study of blood T cells in healthy people across ages. Trimming took off 5 bases at V and 8 bases at J, with 10 bases between the two ends. The V gene's germline CDR1 is SGHTA and CDR2 FQGNSA. The length of the CDR3 is 12 residues. A second PCR, run for about 7 to 11 cycles, used a sample-barcoded 5' primer plus a J-beta primer mix. In TCRdb, the 5' RACE reads were re-called with MiXCR into one record per CDR3 protein. The table shows approximately 2,000,000 distinct CDR3 sequences, with approximately 39% occurring only once. Study-level findings and limits: Strong correlation existed between TCR beta diversity and naive T cell percentage. Conclusively comparing naive with antigen-experienced cells was impossible with unsorted PBMCs.

This clonotype was obtained from a human donor in good health. Sequenced material: blood. This chain connects TRBV7-2 to TRBJ2-1; a possible D gene is TRBD2 (5 bases). CDR3 sequence reads: CASSRTGYEQFF. CDR3 coding DNA: TGTGCCAGCAGCCGCACGGGATATGAGCAGTTCTTC.